This T cell receptor (beta chain) was recorded in a study of T cells in Graves' hyperthyroidism and ophthalmopathy (dated 2019 in TCRdb). Background for the entire study: Peripheral blood samples were taken at the time of initial diagnosis, prior to any treatment. To identify TCR V-J signatures that set the groups apart, the researchers used a discovery cohort of more than 95 patients, made up of roughly 40 with Graves' ophthalmopathy and around 58 with stable Graves' hyperthyroidism. Prospective prediction of ophthalmopathy was tested in an independent validation cohort of 18 to 20 hyperthyroidism patients and some 17 patients who later progressed to ophthalmopathy. The roughly 100 discovery patients were randomly divided into training and test sets at a 7:3 ratio. In addition, the study compared T-cell repertoires in thyroid tissue and in blood from several Graves' hyperthyroidism patients. After sampling, hyperthyroidism patients received methimazole starting at 30 mg daily, and ophthalmopathy patients received high-dose intravenous methylprednisolone. According to the paper, TCR Vbeta CDR3 sequencing was carried out on some 140 peripheral blood samples, which came from 40 to 45 ophthalmopathy, approximately 78 hyperthyroidism and roughly 17 progressor patients. What the work shows at the level of the full study, not this receptor alone: In cross-validation, a model built on a 13 V-J signature told ophthalmopathy apart from stable hyperthyroidism with roughly 87% sensitivity and about 81% specificity, and in testing the same model reached 80%/75%. No statistical method was used to set the sample size in advance, and investigators knew the group allocation. Blood samples also contained most of the expanded thyroid clonotypes (frequency above 0.001), which suggests that blood repertoires may reflect thyroid immune responses. In validation, the model predicted progression to ophthalmopathy with just under 71% sensitivity and roughly 75% specificity, a median of approximately 6.5 months before onset.

Moderately to severely active disease, a Clinical Activity Score of at least 3, a NOSPECS grade of at least 4, and a duration under 3 months were present in ophthalmopathy patients. Patients with uncontrolled infections, other autoimmune diseases, pregnancy or lactation were excluded. Diagnoses were based on clinical symptoms, serum thyroxine and TRAb, thyroid ultrasound and orbital computed tomography. PBMCs were isolated from 7.5 to 10 ml of fresh peripheral blood by Ficoll-Paque density gradient centrifugation. Total RNA was extracted using Trizol reagent, and RNA quality was assessed on an Agilent 2100 Bioanalyzer. This clonotype was counted ten times or more. The antigen it binds to is not known. No base qualities exist here, and no much larger clone lies one base off it. TCR beta CDR3 regions were amplified from RNA transcripts. A first-round RT-PCR of the TCR CDR3 used the HTBI primer set with the Qiagen OneStep RT-PCR kit. A second multiplex PCR round built the libraries, followed by size selection and purification. Paired-end sequencing of the libraries was performed with 100 bp reads on an Illumina HiSeq2000. The authors' analysis ran thus. SOAPnuke was used to process the raw data, removing reads that contained adapters or uncalled bases, had a mean Phred below 15, or lacked an exact match to the constant primer or identifier. High-quality paired reads were merged using COPE v1.2.5, and each unique nucleotide sequence was defined as a clonotype. MiTCR v1.1 was used to align the clonotypes against IMGT TRBV, TRBD and TRBJ reference segments. Only V-J combinations with frequency above 0.0001, covering roughly 99% of repertoires, were analysed. A TCS score was defined as the ratio between F50 (clonal expansion) and ExV (chaos), using BLOSUM62-based TCRdist between CDR3 peptides within each V-J. Welch's t-statistics and random forest reduced 514 V-J features to under 15, which were used in a naive Bayes classifier (R e1071). The public reads were reprocessed in TCRdb via fastp at Q25 and MiXCR, keeping in-frame beta chains. Rows matching on CDR3 protein sequence are summarized as one entry with the most common DNA and genes. The V and J calls and clone size are TCRdb's, not the authors'. In all, the sample holds about half a million distinct CDR3 sequences, and roughly a quarter of those were seen once. The ten largest clones represent about 10% of the sample.

Germline trimming: 4 bases from V, 9 bases from J; junction bases outside gene matches: 15. The CDR3 runs 16 residues from the cysteine to the phenylalanine. The retained sequence is limited to the CDR3, 48 bases, with the frame set at the first base. As encoded in the germline V gene (reference sequence), CDR1 is LNHDA while CDR2 is SQIVND. The sample consisted of blood. This receptor chain uses TRBV19 and TRBJ2-7, and TRBD1 aligns with 10 junction nucleotides. The receptor's source is a woman aged 25 to 45 with Graves' ophthalmopathy. DNA sequence: TGTGCCAGTAGTACTTCCAGCGGGACAGGGGTTGGCTTGCAGTACTTC. The encoded protein is CASSTSSGTGVGLQYF.